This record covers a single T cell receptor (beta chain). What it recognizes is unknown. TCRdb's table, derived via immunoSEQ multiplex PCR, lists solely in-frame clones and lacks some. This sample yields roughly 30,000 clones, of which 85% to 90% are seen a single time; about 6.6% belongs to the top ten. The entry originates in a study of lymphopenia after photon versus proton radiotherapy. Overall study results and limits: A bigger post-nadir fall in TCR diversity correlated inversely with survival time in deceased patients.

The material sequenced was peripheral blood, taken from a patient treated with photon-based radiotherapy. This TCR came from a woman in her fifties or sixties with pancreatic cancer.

CDR3 in amino acids: CASSFSYLELFF. The DNA for the CDR3 is TGTGCCAGCAGTTTCTCATACTTGGAGCTGTTTTTT. J is TRBJ2-2 and V is TRBV28; D unresolved. Germline CDR1 MDHEN, CDR2 SYDVKM. The length of the CDR3 is 12 residues. The V gene lost 3 bases and the J gene lost 10 bases, with 9 bases spanning the gap.